This TCR beta chain appears in the sequencing data of a study of blood T cell repertoires in COVID-19. The germline gives CDR1 MNHEY, CDR2 SMNVEV (reference sequence). The CDR3 is 13 residues long. V lost 5 bases, J lost 7 bases, and 7 bases stayed unmatched. Clones were sequenced by immunoSEQ multiplex PCR, and TCRdb holds only the in-frame ones, with some missing. Of about 210,000 clones in the sample, 80% to 90% are singletons; the top ten hold 3.5% to 4%. The chain carries TRBV27 and TRBJ1-1, with TRBD1 matching over 7 bases. The sample consisted of PBMCs or T cells enriched from blood (not recorded which). This TCR was recovered from a woman aged 35 to 49 with acute COVID-19. As DNA, the CDR3 is TGTGCCAGCAGTCTGGGGACAGTCGGTGAAGCTTTCTTT. It translates to CASSLGTVGEAFF.